The 13 T cell receptor beta chains reported below all come from one sample, sequenced in a study of cytomegalovirus exposure and HLA in healthy donors. PCR involved 60 Vbeta and 13 Jbeta primers. The repertoire was sequenced with immunoSEQ multiplex PCR; TCRdb's copy has only in-frame clones and lacks some. The table records some 140,000 clones, 80% of them present only once. Sequencing input: PBMCs. The receptors were gathered from a woman aged 40 to 50 in good health and CMV-seropositive.

V gene TRBV11-2 combines with J gene TRBJ2-7, with D perhaps TRBD2 (7 bases). Germline V gene data show CDR1 as SGHAT and CDR2 as FQNNGV. There are 17 residues in the CDR3. Trimming left V 2 bases short and J 5 bases short, with 22 bases between. CDR3 sequence reads: CASSLSPTRGRGDEQYF. CDR3 sequence (DNA): TGTGCCAGCAGCTTATCTCCTACGAGGGGGAGGGGCGACGAGCAGTACTTC.

The chain recombines TRBV7-9 with TRBJ2-5; 7 bases match TRBD2. The CDR3 loop spans 18 amino acids. The germline CDR1 and CDR2 sequences are SEHNR and FQNEAQ (reference sequence). J gave up 4 bases and V 0 bases, and 14 bases lay outside the gene matches. CDR3 in amino acids: CASSLALAGVGGRETQYF. CDR3 nucleotides: TGTGCCAGCAGCTTAGCGCTGGCGGGAGTCGGGGGACGAGAGACCCAGTACTTC.

The chain joins TRBV7-2 to TRBJ2-7, with TRBD2 identical over 9 bases. The V gene's germline CDR1 is SGHTA and CDR2 FQGNSA. CDR3 length equals 15 residues. V was pared by 5 bases and J by 2 bases, with 7 bases of the junction left unmatched. The DNA of the CDR3 is TGTGCCAGCAGCCGGGCCGGGACTAGCCCCTACGAGCAGTACTTC. It translates to CASSRAGTSPYEQYF.

The J gene is TRBJ2-7, the V gene TRBV6-6, with TRBD2 matching 13 bases. J gave up 4 bases and V 6 bases, and 6 bases lay outside the gene matches. The germline CDR1 and CDR2 sequences are MNHNY and SVGAGI (reference sequence). CDR3 length: 15 amino acids. CDR3: CASRSGLAGAYEQYF. The CDR3 DNA reads TGTGCCAGCAGAAGCGGACTAGCGGGAGCTTACGAGCAGTACTTC.

The chain recombines TRBV27 with TRBJ1-2; tentatively, D is TRBD1 (6 bases). CDR3 size: 15 residues. V dropped 0 bases and J dropped 6 bases, with 14 bases sitting between them. From germline, CDR1 is MNHEY and CDR2 SMNVEV (reference sequence). Written as DNA, the CDR3 is TGTGCCAGCAGTTTATCCCGGGGGGGGGCGGATGGCTACACCTTC. Protein sequence: CASSLSRGGADGYTF.

This sequence joins TRBV7-2 and TRBJ2-1; 8 bases match TRBD2. Losses at the gene ends were 2 bases for V and 4 bases for J; bases not matched to a gene: 10. CDR1 SGHTA and CDR2 FQGNSA come from the germline V gene. CDR3 length equals 17 residues. The CDR3 DNA follows: TGTGCCAGCAGCTTATGGCTAGCGGGCGGTCCTTACAATGAGCAGTTCTTC. As protein: CASSLWLAGGPYNEQFF. The full variable domain, completed using reference TRBV7-2 and TRBJ2-1, is GAGVSQSPSNKVTEKGKDVELRCDPISGHTALYWYRQSLGQGLEFLIYFQGNSAPDKSGLPSDRFSAERTGGSVSTLTIQRTQQEDSAVYLCASSLWLAGGPYNEQFFGPGTRLTVL.

The gene calls are TRBV9 and TRBJ2-1, with 8 bases aligning to TRBD2. Germline CDR1 reads SGDLS; CDR2 reads YYNGEE. The CDR3 sequence is 15 residues long. Germline trimming cut 7 bases from V and 1 base from J; bases unmatched to any gene: 7. Written as DNA, the CDR3 is TGTGCCAGCGGTTTCCGGGAGGGATCCTACAATGAGCAGTTCTTC. It translates to CASGFREGSYNEQFF.

The rearrangement links TRBV7-3 to TRBJ2-7, with 8 bases lining up with TRBD1. CDR1 and CDR2 from the germline V gene are SGHTA and FQGTGA. CDR3 length: 15 residues. The trim removed 0 bases at V and 7 bases at J, leaving 8 bases unmatched. The CDR3 loop is CASSLTADRGQEQYF. The CDR3 DNA follows: TGTGCCAGCAGCTTAACGGCCGACAGGGGTCAAGAGCAGTACTTC.

The chain has TRBV5-4 and TRBJ1-2; D might be TRBD1 (5 bases). V shed 0 bases and J shed 10 bases, with 10 bases lying between them. This CDR3 contains 12 residues. Per the germline V gene, CDR1 is SGHNT and CDR2 is YYREEE (reference sequence). The CDR3 protein is CASSLEYRPYTF. CDR3 coding DNA: TGTGCCAGCAGCTTGGAATACAGGCCCTACACCTTC.

The chain combines TRBV7-9 with TRBJ2-3; the match to TRBD2 covers 12 bases. With 1 base clipped from V and 6 bases from J, the junction kept 5 bases outside the gene matches. Looked up from germline, CDR1 is SEHNR and CDR2 is FQNEAQ (reference sequence). This CDR3 region has 16 residues. CDR3 residues: CASSLEGLAGRDTQYF. CDR3 DNA sequence: TGTGCCAGCAGCTTAGAGGGACTAGCGGGCCGTGATACGCAGTATTTT.

This clone was seen a single time. The rearrangement joins TRBV14 to TRBJ2-2; TRBD2 aligns across 7 bases. Germline V gene lookup returns CDR1 SGHDN and CDR2 FVKESK. The V segment lost 1 base and the J segment 1 base; nucleotides outside the gene matches: 12. This CDR3 spans 19 amino acids. The CDR3 sequence: CASSQAVAGSPRNTGELFF. The CDR3 DNA sequence: TGTGCCAGCAGCCAAGCGGTAGCGGGCTCCCCTCGGAACACCGGGGAGCTGTTTTTT. The complete variable domain, with remaining parts taken from reference TRBV14 and TRBJ2-2, reads EAGVTQFPSHSVIEKGQTVTLRCDPISGHDNLYWYRRVMGKEIKFLLHFVKESKQDESGMPNNRFLAERTGGTYSTLKVQPAELEDSGVYFCASSQAVAGSPRNTGELFFGEGSRLTVL.

J is TRBJ1-1 and V is TRBV25-1; TRBD1 might be the D (5 bases). Trimming left V 2 bases short and J 6 bases short, with 7 bases between. Germline V lookup: CDR1 MGHDK, CDR2 SYGVNS. The CDR3 runs 12 residues. This CDR3 reads CASSERGAEAFF. DNA of the CDR3: TGTGCCAGCAGTGAACGGGGGGCTGAAGCTTTCTTT.

CDR3 residues: CASSSGGAGQETQYF. CDR3 nucleotide sequence: TGTGCCAGCAGTTCGGGCGGGGCAGGTCAAGAGACCCAGTACTTC. The chain is built from TRBV28 and TRBJ2-5; the D gene is possibly TRBD2 (6 bases). Germline V lookup: CDR1 MDHEN, CDR2 SYDVKM. V shed 4 bases and J shed 2 bases, with 14 bases lying between them. The CDR3 loop spans 15 amino acids.